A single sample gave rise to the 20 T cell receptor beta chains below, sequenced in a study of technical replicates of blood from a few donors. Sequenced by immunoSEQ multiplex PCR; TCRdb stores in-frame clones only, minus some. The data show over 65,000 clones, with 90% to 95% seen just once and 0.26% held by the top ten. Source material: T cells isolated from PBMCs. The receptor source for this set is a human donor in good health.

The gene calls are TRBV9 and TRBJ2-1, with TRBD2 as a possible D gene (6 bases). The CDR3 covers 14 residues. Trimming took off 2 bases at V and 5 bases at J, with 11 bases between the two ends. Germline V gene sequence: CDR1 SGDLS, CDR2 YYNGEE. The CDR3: CASSVEGLNNEQFF. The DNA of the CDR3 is TGTGCCAGCAGCGTGGAAGGACTAAACAATGAGCAGTTCTTC. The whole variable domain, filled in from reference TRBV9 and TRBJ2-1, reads DSGVTQTPKHLITATGQRVTLRCSPRSGDLSVYWYQQSLDQGLQFLIQYYNGEERAKGNILERFSAQQFPDLHSELNLSSLELGDSALYFCASSVEGLNNEQFFGPGTRLTVL.

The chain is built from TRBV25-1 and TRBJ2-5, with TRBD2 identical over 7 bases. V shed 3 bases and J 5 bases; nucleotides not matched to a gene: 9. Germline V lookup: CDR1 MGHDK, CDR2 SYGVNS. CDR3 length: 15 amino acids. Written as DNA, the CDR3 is TGTGCCAGCAGTGACGCGCGGGAGCTAGGGGAGACCCAGTACTTC. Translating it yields CASSDARELGETQYF.

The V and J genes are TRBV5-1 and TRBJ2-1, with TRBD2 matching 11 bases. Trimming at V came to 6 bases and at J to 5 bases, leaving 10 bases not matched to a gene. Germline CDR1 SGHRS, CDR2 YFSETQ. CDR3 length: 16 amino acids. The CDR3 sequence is CASKASSGGNNNEQFF. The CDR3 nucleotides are TGCGCCAGCAAGGCATCTAGCGGGGGGAATAACAATGAGCAGTTCTTC.

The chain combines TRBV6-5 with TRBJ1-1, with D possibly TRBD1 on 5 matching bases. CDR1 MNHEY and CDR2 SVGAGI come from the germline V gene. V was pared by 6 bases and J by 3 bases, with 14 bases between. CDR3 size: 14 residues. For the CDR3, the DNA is TGTGCCAGCAGCCTCGGGGGAGAATACACTGAAGCTTTCTTT. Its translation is CASSLGGEYTEAFF.

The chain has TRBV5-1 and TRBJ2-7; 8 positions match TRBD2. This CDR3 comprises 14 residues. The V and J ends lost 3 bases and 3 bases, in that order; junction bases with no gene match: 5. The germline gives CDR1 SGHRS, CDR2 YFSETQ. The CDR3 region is CASSSGTRGYEQYF. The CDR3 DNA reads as TGCGCCAGCAGCTCCGGGACTAGGGGCTACGAGCAGTACTTC. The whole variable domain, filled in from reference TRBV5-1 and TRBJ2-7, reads KAGVTQTPRYLIKTRGQQVTLSCSPISGHRSVSWYQQTPGQGLQFLFEYFSETQRNKGNFPGRFSGRQFSNSRSEMNVSTLELGDSALYLCASSSGTRGYEQYFGPGTRLTVT.

CDR3 coding DNA: TGTGCCAGCAGCTTCCAGGGCAACACCGGGGAGCTGTTTTTT. Encoded protein: CASSFQGNTGELFF. This chain uses TRBV5-4 with TRBJ2-2, with D tentatively TRBD1 (5 bases). Trimming left V 2 bases short and J 2 bases short, with 7 bases between. The CDR3 sequence is 14 residues long. Germline CDR1 reads SGHNT; CDR2 reads YYREEE (reference sequence). Using reference TRBV5-4 and TRBJ2-2 for the parts outside the CDR3, the full variable domain is ETGVTQSPTHLIKTRGQQVTLRCSSQSGHNTVSWYQQALGQGPQFIFQYYREEENGRGNFPPRFSGLQFPNYSSELNVNALELDDSALYLCASSFQGNTGELFFGEGSRLTVL.

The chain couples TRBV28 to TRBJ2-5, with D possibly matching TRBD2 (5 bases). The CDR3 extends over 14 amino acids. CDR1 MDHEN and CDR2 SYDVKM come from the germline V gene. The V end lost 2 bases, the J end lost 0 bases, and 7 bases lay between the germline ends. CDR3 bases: TGTGCCAGCAGTTTAGGGGAGTACCAAGAGACCCAGTACTTC. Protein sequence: CASSLGEYQETQYF.

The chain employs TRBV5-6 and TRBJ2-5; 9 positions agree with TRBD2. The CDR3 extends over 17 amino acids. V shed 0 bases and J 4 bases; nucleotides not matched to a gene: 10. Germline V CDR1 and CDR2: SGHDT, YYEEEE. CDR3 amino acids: CASSLAVASGVPETQYF. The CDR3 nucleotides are TGTGCCAGCAGCTTGGCCGTGGCTAGCGGGGTTCCAGAGACCCAGTACTTC. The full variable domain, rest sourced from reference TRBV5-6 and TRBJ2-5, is DAGVTQSPTHLIKTRGQQVTLRCSPKSGHDTVSWYQQALGQGPQFIFQYYEEEERQRGNFPDRFSGHQFPNYSSELNVNALLLGDSALYLCASSLAVASGVPETQYFGPGTRLLVL.

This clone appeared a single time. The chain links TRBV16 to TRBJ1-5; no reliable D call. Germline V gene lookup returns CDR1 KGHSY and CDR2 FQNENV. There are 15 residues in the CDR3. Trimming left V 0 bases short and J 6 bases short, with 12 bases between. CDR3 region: CASSQSRGLSQPQHF. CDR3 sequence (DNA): TGTGCCAGCAGCCAATCAAGAGGGTTGAGTCAGCCCCAGCATTTT.

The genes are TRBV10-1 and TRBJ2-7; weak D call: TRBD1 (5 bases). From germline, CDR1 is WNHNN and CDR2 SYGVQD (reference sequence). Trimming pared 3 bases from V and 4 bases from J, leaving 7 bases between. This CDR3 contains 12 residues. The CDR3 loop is CASSDREYEQYF. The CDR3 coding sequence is TGCGCCAGCAGTGACAGGGAATACGAGCAGTACTTC.

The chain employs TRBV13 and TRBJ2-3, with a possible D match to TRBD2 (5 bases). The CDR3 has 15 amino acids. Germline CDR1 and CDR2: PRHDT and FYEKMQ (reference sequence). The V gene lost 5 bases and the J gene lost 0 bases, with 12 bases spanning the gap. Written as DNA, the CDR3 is TGTGCCAGCAGCCTCCGGGGAGCGAGCACAGATACGCAGTATTTT. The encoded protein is CASSLRGASTDTQYF.

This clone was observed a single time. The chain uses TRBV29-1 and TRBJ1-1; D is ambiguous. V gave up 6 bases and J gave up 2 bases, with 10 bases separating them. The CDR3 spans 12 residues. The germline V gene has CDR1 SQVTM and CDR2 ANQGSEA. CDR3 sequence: CSVGRDNTEAFF. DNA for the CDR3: TGCAGCGTGGGCAGAGATAACACTGAAGCTTTCTTT. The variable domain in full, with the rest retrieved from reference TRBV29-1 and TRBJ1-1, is SAVISQKPSRDICQRGTSLTIQCQVDSQVTMMFWYRQQPGQSLTLIATANQGSEATYESGFVIDKFPISRPNLTFSTLTVSNMSPEDSSIYLCSVGRDNTEAFFGQGTRLTVV.

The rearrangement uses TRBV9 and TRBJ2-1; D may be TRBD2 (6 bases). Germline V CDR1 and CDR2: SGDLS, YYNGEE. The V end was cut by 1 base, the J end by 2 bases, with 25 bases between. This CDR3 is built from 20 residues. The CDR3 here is CASSVKIGATGEATYNEQFF. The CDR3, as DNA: TGTGCCAGCAGCGTAAAAATTGGGGCGACTGGGGAGGCTACCTACAATGAGCAGTTCTTC.

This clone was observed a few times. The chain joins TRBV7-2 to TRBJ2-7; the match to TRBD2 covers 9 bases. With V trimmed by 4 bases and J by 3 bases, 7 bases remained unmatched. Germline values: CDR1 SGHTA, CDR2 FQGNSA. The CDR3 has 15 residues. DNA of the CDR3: TGTGCCAGCAGCTCGGCGACTAGCGGCTTCTACGAGCAGTACTTC. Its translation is CASSSATSGFYEQYF.

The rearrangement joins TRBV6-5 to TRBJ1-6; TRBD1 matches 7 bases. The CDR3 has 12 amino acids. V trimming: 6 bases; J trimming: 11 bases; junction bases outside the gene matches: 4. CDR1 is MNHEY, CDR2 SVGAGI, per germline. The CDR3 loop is CASSRQGPPLHF. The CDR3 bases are TGTGCCAGCAGCCGACAGGGACCACCCCTCCACTTT.

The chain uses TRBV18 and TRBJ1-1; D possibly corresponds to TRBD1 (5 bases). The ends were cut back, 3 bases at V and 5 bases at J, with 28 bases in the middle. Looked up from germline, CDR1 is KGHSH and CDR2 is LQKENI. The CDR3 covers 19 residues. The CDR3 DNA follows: TGTGCCAGCTCACCCCGGCAAGCGGGGCTACCGACAGCTAAGACTGAAGCTTTCTTT. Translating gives CASSPRQAGLPTAKTEAFF.

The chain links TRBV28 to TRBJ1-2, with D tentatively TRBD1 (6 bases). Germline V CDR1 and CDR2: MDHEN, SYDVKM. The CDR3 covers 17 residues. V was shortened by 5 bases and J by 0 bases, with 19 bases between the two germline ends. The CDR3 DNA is TGTGCCAGCAGTCCTCAGACAGGAGTCCACTCTAACTATGGCTACACCTTC. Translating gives CASSPQTGVHSNYGYTF.

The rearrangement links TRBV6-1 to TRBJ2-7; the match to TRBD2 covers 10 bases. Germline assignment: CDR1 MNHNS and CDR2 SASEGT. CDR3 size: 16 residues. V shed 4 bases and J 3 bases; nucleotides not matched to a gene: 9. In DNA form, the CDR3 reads TGTGCCAGCAGTGGCACCACTAGCGGGACAATCTACGAGCAGTACTTC. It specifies CASSGTTSGTIYEQYF.

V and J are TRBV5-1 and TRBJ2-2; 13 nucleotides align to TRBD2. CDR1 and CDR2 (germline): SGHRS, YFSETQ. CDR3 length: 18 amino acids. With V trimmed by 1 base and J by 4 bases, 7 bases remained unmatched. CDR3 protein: CASSLSLAGGPGTGELFF. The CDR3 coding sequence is TGCGCCAGCAGCTTGTCACTAGCGGGGGGGCCTGGCACCGGGGAGCTGTTTTTT.

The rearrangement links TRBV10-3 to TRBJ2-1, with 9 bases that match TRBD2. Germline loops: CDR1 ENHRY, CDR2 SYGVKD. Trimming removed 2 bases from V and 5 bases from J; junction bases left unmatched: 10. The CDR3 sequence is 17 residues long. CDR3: CAISEPDLAGFHNEQFF. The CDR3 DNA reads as TGTGCCATCAGTGAGCCTGATCTAGCGGGGTTCCACAATGAGCAGTTCTTC.